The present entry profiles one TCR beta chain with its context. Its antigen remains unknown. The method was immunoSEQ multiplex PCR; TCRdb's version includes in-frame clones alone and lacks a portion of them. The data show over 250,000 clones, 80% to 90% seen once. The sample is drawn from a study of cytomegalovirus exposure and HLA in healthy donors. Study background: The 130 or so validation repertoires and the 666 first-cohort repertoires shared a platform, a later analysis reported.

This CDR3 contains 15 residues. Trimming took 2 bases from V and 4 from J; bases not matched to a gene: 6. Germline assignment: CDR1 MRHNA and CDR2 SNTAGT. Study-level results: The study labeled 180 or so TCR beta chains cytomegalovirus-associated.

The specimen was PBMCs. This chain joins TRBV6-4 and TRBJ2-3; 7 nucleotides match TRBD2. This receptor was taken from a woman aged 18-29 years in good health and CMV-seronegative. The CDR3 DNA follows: TGTGCCAGCAGTGACGGCGGGAGCCCCCCAGATACGCAGTATTTT. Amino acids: CASSDGGSPPDTQYF.